These 10 T cell receptor beta chains share one sample of origin, sequenced in a study of spatial heterogeneity in lung cancer (dated 2019 in TCRdb). For these receptors, no antigen is known. To prepare the library, 5' RACE was applied. The run used a NextSeq 500. Using fastp trimming at Q25 and MiXCR clonotype assembly, TCRdb reanalyzed the public sequencing data and kept in-frame beta chains. Rows with one shared CDR3 protein collapse into an entry with the most common genes and DNA. The table for this sample lists around 100,000 distinct CDR3 sequences; 3.5% to 5% of them were counted only once. 21% of the sample belongs to the ten largest clones. Read against the paper, the sample's time point label means: sample taken at primary tumor resection. General findings and caveats noted by the study authors: The tumor nonsynonymous mutation count correlated with the number of expanded alpha and beta TCRs within the tumor.

The sequenced sample was lung tumor tissue, obtained at surgery. The receptors shown here come from a male donor with early-stage non-small cell lung cancer.

This clonotype was seen repeatedly, ten times or more. The chain employs TRBV5-1 and TRBJ2-1; 10 positions match TRBD2. CDR1 SGHRS and CDR2 YFSETQ come from the germline V gene. The length of the CDR3 is 17 residues. The junction had 7 bases not matched to a gene; V was cut back by 1 base and J by 3 bases. The CDR3: CASSLSLAGAVYNEQFF. CDR3 coding DNA: TGCGCCAGCAGCTTGTCCCTAGCGGGAGCTGTCTACAATGAGCAGTTCTTC.

The chain combines TRBV5-1 with TRBJ1-1; D perhaps matches TRBD1 (5 bases). The V gene lost 4 bases and the J gene lost 7 bases, with 17 bases spanning the gap. The CDR3 loop spans 14 amino acids. Germline values: CDR1 SGHRS, CDR2 YFSETQ. The DNA of the CDR3 is TGCGCCAGCAGCCTGATCAAGGACGGGGGTGAAGCTTTCTTT. This sequence encodes CASSLIKDGGEAFF.

This clonotype was picked up a small number of times. The chain joins TRBV27 to TRBJ1-5; D gene uncertain. The V end was cut by 0 bases, the J end by 6 bases, with 12 bases between. Germline V gives CDR1 MNHEY, CDR2 SMNVEV (reference sequence). This CDR3 comprises 15 residues. The CDR3 nucleotides are TGTGCCAGCAGTTTATCGGCCCAGGCCTTTCAGCCCCAGCATTTT. Translating it yields CASSLSAQAFQPQHF.

Ten or more counts support this clonotype. This chain uses TRBV20-1 with TRBJ1-5; D gene unclear. Looked up from germline, CDR1 is DFQATT and CDR2 is SNEGSKA (reference sequence). The CDR3 runs 14 residues. V was shortened by 0 bases and J by 4 bases, with 10 bases between the two germline ends. The CDR3 DNA is TGCAGTGCTAGAGATAGCGGTGAGAATCAGCCCCAGCATTTT. It translates to CSARDSGENQPQHF.

This clonotype appeared many times. The rearrangement joins TRBV3-1 to TRBJ1-1; no clear D gene. The length of the CDR3 is 12 residues. Germline loops: CDR1 LGHDT, CDR2 YNNKEL (reference sequence). Trimming cost V 3 bases and J 10 bases, with 12 bases left between them. DNA for the CDR3: TGTGCCAGCAGCCACCTGAACAGAGGAGCTTTCTTT. Translated, it gives CASSHLNRGAFF.

This clonotype was found many times. The V call is TRBV20-1, the J call TRBJ2-2, with D hard to call. CDR1 is DFQATT, CDR2 SNEGSKA, per germline (reference sequence). The CDR3 sequence is 13 residues long. V was pared by 0 bases and J by 7 bases, with 9 bases between. The CDR3 protein is CSARDGYDGELFF. In nucleotides, the CDR3 is TGCAGTGCTAGAGATGGTTACGACGGGGAGCTGTTTTTT.

This clonotype was seen at least ten times. The rearrangement uses TRBV7-2 and TRBJ1-5, with unresolved D. Trimming left V 2 bases short and J 7 bases short, with 15 bases between. This CDR3 contains 15 residues. CDR1 and CDR2 (germline): SGHTA, FQGNSA. CDR3 sequence reads: CASSLPVVDSQPQHF. As DNA, the CDR3 is TGTGCCAGCAGCTTACCAGTCGTGGACTCCCAGCCCCAGCATTTT.

This clonotype was observed a handful of times. V is TRBV12-5 and J is TRBJ1-6; no firm D call. CDR3 length: 13 residues. V lost 0 bases to trimming and J lost 7 bases, with 4 bases between them. Germline lookup yields CDR1 LGHNT and CDR2 FRNRAP. In DNA, the CDR3 is TGTGCTAGTGGTTTGGTCCAAAATTCACCCCTCCACTTT. Residues: CASGLVQNSPLHF.

This clonotype was found many times. A junction end diverges from the germline sequence, so it may reflect a read error. The chain joins TRBV3-1 to TRBJ2-5; D is unresolved. The CDR3 spans 11 residues. The germline gives CDR1 LGHDT, CDR2 YNNKEL (reference sequence). The CDR3 protein is CASSRGEVPHF. The CDR3 nucleotides read TGTGCCAGCAGCCGTGGAGAAGTGCCGCACTTC.

This clonotype came up many times. The chain links TRBV10-3 to TRBJ1-1; 8 positions agree with TRBD1. The ends lost 6 bases at V and 2 bases at J; junction bases unmatched: 5. Germline CDR1 is ENHRY and CDR2 is SYGVKD. The CDR3 is made up of 14 amino acids. This CDR3 is CAISRQGINTEAFF. CDR3 sequence (DNA): TGTGCCATCAGCAGACAGGGGATTAACACTGAAGCTTTCTTT.